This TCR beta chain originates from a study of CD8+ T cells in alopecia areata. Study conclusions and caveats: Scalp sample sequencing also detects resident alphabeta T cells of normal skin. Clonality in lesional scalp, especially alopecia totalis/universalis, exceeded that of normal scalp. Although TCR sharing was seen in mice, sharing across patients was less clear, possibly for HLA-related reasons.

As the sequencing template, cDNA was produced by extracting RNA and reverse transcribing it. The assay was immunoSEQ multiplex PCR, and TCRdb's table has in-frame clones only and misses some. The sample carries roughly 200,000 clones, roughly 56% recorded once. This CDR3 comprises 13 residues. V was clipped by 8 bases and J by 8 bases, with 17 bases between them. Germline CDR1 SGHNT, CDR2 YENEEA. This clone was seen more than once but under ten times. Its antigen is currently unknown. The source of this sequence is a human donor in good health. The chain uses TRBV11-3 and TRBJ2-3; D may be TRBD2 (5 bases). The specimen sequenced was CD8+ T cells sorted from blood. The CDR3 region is CASAEAVGGTQYF. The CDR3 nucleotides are TGTGCCAGCGCAGAAGCGGTGGGCGGTACGCAGTATTTT.